This record looks at one T cell receptor beta chain sequence and its context. These data come from a study of blood T cell repertoires in COVID-19. Study context: COVID-19 samples, acute and convalescent, were from the United States, Italy and Spain.

The CDR3 is 15 residues long. The ends were cut back, 4 bases at V and 2 bases at J, with 12 bases in the middle. The V gene's germline CDR1 is MDHEN and CDR2 SYDVKM. This table comes from immunoSEQ multiplex PCR, and its TCRdb copy is limited to in-frame clones, with some not included. The sample lists around 300,000 clones; about 87% were seen once. This rearrangement joins TRBV28 to TRBJ2-1; D might be TRBD1 (6 bases). This TCR derives from a man aged 25-40 years who had recovered from COVID-19. The sample taken for sequencing was PBMCs or T cells enriched from blood (not recorded which). DNA for the CDR3: TGTGCCAGCAGTTACAGGGATCACCCCTACAATGAGCAGTTCTTC. Protein: CASSYRDHPYNEQFF.